A single sample is the source of the 20 T cell receptor beta chains below, sequenced in a study of blood T cell repertoires in COVID-19. The data were produced by immunoSEQ multiplex PCR, yet TCRdb's version contains in-frame clones alone and is incomplete. The sample includes 60,000 to 65,000 clones, almost 85% of them seen just once. Sequenced sample: peripheral blood. These receptors originate from a man aged 55 to 70 with COVID-19, enrolled during active disease.

V is TRBV6-5 and J is TRBJ1-5; D perhaps matches TRBD1 (5 bases). Germline CDR1 MNHEY, CDR2 SVGAGI. CDR3 length: 14 amino acids. V was trimmed by 6 bases and J by 0 bases, leaving 9 bases between them. The CDR3 bases are TGTGCCAGCAGGCCTGACAGTAGCAATCAGCCCCAGCATTTT. Protein product: CASRPDSSNQPQHF.

This chain links TRBV5-4 with TRBJ1-2, with TRBD1 matching over 10 bases. The CDR3 length is 15 residues. The junction had 4 bases not matched to a gene; V was cut back by 4 bases and J by 1 base. Germline V gene lookup returns CDR1 SGHNT and CDR2 YYREEE (reference sequence). The CDR3 region is CASSTRDRGNYGYTF. CDR3 DNA sequence: TGTGCCAGCAGCACCAGGGACAGGGGTAACTATGGCTACACCTTC.

This chain uses TRBV6-5 with TRBJ2-7; D is possibly TRBD1 (6 bases). V shed 10 bases and J shed 8 bases, with 18 bases lying between them. Per the germline V gene, CDR1 is MNHEY and CDR2 is SVGAGI. The CDR3 totals 12 residues. Here the CDR3 reads CATGYGGGKQYF. CDR3 bases: TGTGCCACCGGGTATGGGGGCGGAAAGCAGTACTTC.

The chain joins TRBV5-4 to TRBJ2-7; 7 nucleotides match TRBD2. Trimming at V came to 5 bases and at J to 5 bases, leaving 4 bases not matched to a gene. This CDR3 contains 12 residues. Germline CDR1 reads SGHNT; CDR2 reads YYREEE (reference sequence). CDR3: CASRGGRDEQYF. In nucleotides, the CDR3 is TGTGCCAGCAGGGGGGGGAGGGACGAGCAGTACTTC.

The V and J genes are TRBV5-4 and TRBJ2-7, with 9 bases matching TRBD2. Per germline, CDR1 SGHNT and CDR2 YYREEE (reference sequence). There are 13 residues in the CDR3. V shed 1 base and J 4 bases; nucleotides not matched to a gene: 0. In nucleotides, the CDR3 is TGTGCCAGCAGCTTGACTAGCGGGTACGAGCAGTACTTC. Its protein is CASSLTSGYEQYF.

This clone was found a few times. The chain combines TRBV5-4 with TRBJ2-7, with a weak D call TRBD2 (7 bases). The CDR3 is 13 residues long. The germline V gene has CDR1 SGHNT and CDR2 YYREEE (reference sequence). Trimming shortened V by 4 bases and J by 4 bases, and 12 bases separated the two germline ends. The DNA for the CDR3 is TGTGCCAGCAGCATCGAGGGGGGGTACGAGCAGTACTTC. Translation gives CASSIEGGYEQYF.

V and J are TRBV6-5 and TRBJ2-5; 9 nucleotides match TRBD1. The V gene end was trimmed by 2 bases and the J gene end by 5 bases; junction bases not matched to a gene: 0. The CDR3 totals 13 residues. CDR1 is MNHEY, CDR2 SVGAGI, per germline. As DNA, the CDR3 is TGTGCCAGCAGTTACGACAGGGGGGAGACCCAGTACTTC. It translates to CASSYDRGETQYF.

This chain joins TRBV5-1 and TRBJ1-2; a possible D gene is TRBD1 (6 bases). The CDR3 spans 15 residues. The V gene's germline CDR1 is SGHRS and CDR2 YFSETQ. Trimming removed 3 bases from V and 6 bases from J, with 18 bases in between. The CDR3 sequence: CASSSGQILTDGYTF. The CDR3 DNA reads as TGCGCCAGCAGCTCAGGACAGATCCTCACCGATGGCTACACCTTC.

The chain has TRBV3-1 (or the pseudogene TRBV3-2) and TRBJ2-1, with TRBD1 matching over 10 bases. Germline V gene data show CDR1 as LGHDT and CDR2 as YNNKEL (reference sequence). V lost 4 bases to trimming and J lost 8 bases; unmatched junction nucleotides: 11. The CDR3 covers 16 residues. The CDR3: CASSRSPGQGSDEQFF. In nucleotides, the CDR3 is TGTGCCAGCAGCCGCAGTCCGGGACAGGGGAGCGATGAGCAGTTCTTC.

The chain links TRBV5-1 to TRBJ1-4; D possibly corresponds to TRBD1 (5 bases). The germline gives CDR1 SGHRS, CDR2 YFSETQ. The length of the CDR3 is 15 residues. V dropped 0 bases and J dropped 2 bases, with 8 bases sitting between them. In DNA form, the CDR3 reads TGCGCCAGCAGCTTGGCGGGGGACACTAATGAAAAACTGTTTTTT. Its protein is CASSLAGDTNEKLFF.

This chain links TRBV10-3 with TRBJ1-5, with unresolved D. Germline CDR1 ENHRY, CDR2 SYGVKD. Trimming stripped 10 bases from V and 7 bases from J, with 20 bases between. The CDR3 runs 14 residues. CDR3 in DNA: TGTGCCAGCGGTGCGGGGAACCCGGGGCAGCCCCAGCATTTT. This translates into CASGAGNPGQPQHF.

The rearrangement links TRBV6-4 to TRBJ2-5, with D possibly TRBD2 on 6 matching bases. Germline CDR1 is MRHNA and CDR2 is SNTAGT. The CDR3 runs 17 residues. Trimming shortened V by 4 bases and J by 2 bases, and 20 bases separated the two germline ends. CDR3 DNA sequence: TGTGCCAGCAGTGCCCCTTGTGGAGGGGCCTCTCAAGAGACCCAGTACTTC. Protein sequence: CASSAPCGGASQETQYF.

The rearrangement joins TRBV2 to TRBJ1-1; a weak D match, TRBD1 (5 bases). Looked up from germline, CDR1 is SNHLY and CDR2 is FYNNEI. The CDR3 spans 14 residues. Deletions cut 4 bases from V and 1 base from J, with 10 bases between. The CDR3 DNA is TGTGCCAGCAGTGTAGGGGTAACGAACACTGAAGCTTTCTTT. Amino acid sequence: CASSVGVTNTEAFF.

The chain employs TRBV2 and TRBJ2-3, with 8 bases matching TRBD2. CDR3 length: 17 residues. The germline V gene has CDR1 SNHLY and CDR2 FYNNEI. V trimming: 5 bases; J trimming: 2 bases; junction bases outside the gene matches: 12. The CDR3 nucleotides are TGTGCCAGCAGTCCGGCCCGGGGGGGGAGGGCCACAGATACGCAGTATTTT. Encoded protein: CASSPARGGRATDTQYF.

In nucleotides, the CDR3 is TGTGCCTGGGAGACAGCTTCCTACGAGCAGTACTTC. Its protein product is CAWETASYEQYF. The chain is built from TRBV30 and TRBJ2-7, with D possibly TRBD1 on 5 matching bases. Germline lookup yields CDR1 GTSNPN and CDR2 SVGIG (reference sequence). The CDR3 has 12 amino acids. Trimming left V 5 bases short and J 1 base short, with 9 bases between.

The chain employs TRBV11-2 and TRBJ2-7; TRBD2 aligns across 13 bases. The J segment lost 7 bases and the V segment lost 5 bases, leaving 14 bases of the junction unmatched. The CDR3 totals 17 residues. CDR1 and CDR2 from the germline V gene are SGHAT and FQNNGV. CDR3 residues: CASSQLAGGPSSFEQYF. As DNA, the CDR3 is TGTGCCAGCAGCCAACTAGCGGGAGGGCCCTCTTCGTTTGAGCAGTACTTC.

The chain couples TRBV5-1 to TRBJ1-6; 7 bases are a match to TRBD1. Trimming at V came to 2 bases and at J to 9 bases, leaving 5 bases not matched to a gene. Germline CDR1 and CDR2: SGHRS and YFSETQ. The CDR3 runs to 14 residues. CDR3 in amino acids: CASSFDRASSPLHF. CDR3 nucleotides: TGCGCCAGCAGCTTTGACAGGGCTAGTTCACCCCTCCACTTT.

The chain joins TRBV20-1 to TRBJ2-7, with D possibly matching TRBD2 (7 bases). Germline V gives CDR1 DFQATT, CDR2 SNEGSKA (reference sequence). V was clipped by 3 bases and J by 2 bases, with 17 bases between them. The CDR3 runs to 15 residues. The CDR3 DNA reads as TGCAGTGCTAGTGGTCGGGGGGCTAGCCCCTACGAGCAGTACTTC. It encodes CSASGRGASPYEQYF.

The chain uses TRBV4-2 and TRBJ2-3; D is possibly TRBD1 (6 bases). V was trimmed by 0 bases and J by 1 base, leaving 17 bases between them. The CDR3 covers 18 residues. Germline V gene lookup returns CDR1 LGHNA and CDR2 YNFKEQ. CDR3 residues: CASSQELSTGLGTDTQYF. The CDR3 DNA reads TGTGCCAGCAGCCAAGAACTCTCTACAGGGTTAGGCACAGATACGCAGTATTTT.

The chain links TRBV5-1 to TRBJ1-1; D remains ambiguous. This CDR3 contains 14 residues. The V end was cut by 4 bases, the J end by 10 bases, with 20 bases between. Germline V gives CDR1 SGHRS, CDR2 YFSETQ. The chain's CDR3 is CASSSPGEVNGAFF. The CDR3 nucleotides read TGCGCCAGCAGCAGTCCCGGGGAGGTCAACGGAGCTTTCTTT.